This T cell receptor beta chain was identified in a study of shared clonotypes between healthy human individuals. CCR7-negative CD45RA+ TemRA cells were pooled with CD45RO+ cells for CD8 memory. Per sorted-subset replicate PCR, input was around 200 ng DNA, representing roughly 30,000 T cell genomes. Assay used: immunoSEQ multiplex PCR; TCRdb lists only in-frame clones, some missing. The sample lists over 300,000 clones, around 87% occurring once. The ends were cut back, 5 bases at V and 8 bases at J, with 10 bases in the middle. Per the germline V gene, CDR1 is SGDLS and CDR2 is YYNGEE. This CDR3 region has 11 residues. With respect to this clone: The antigen is undetermined.

Findings and caveats of the study: Some clonotypes were shared by all four sorted-subset donors, while others were not shared. The non-shared ones had lower generation probabilities than the shared ones.

This clonotype was obtained from a man between 18 and 29 years old in good health. The specimen sequenced was memory CD8+ T cells sorted from blood. Subset specified: CD45RO+ cells pooled with CCR7-negative TemRA cells. V gene TRBV9 combines with J gene TRBJ1-2; possibly TRBD1 for D (5 bases). Here the CDR3 reads CASRSGLGYTF. The CDR3 bases are TGTGCCAGCAGGTCGGGGCTCGGCTACACCTTC.